This TCR beta chain was retrieved from a study of human T cells and chemical hapten exposure. TCRdb recomputed calls from the RACE reads with MiXCR, one row per CDR3 protein. The sample includes more than 300,000 distinct CDR3 sequences, around 5.5% of them seen just once. V was trimmed by 0 bases and J by 1 base, leaving 12 bases between them. Germline values: CDR1 SGHRS, CDR2 YFSETQ. The CDR3 runs 16 residues. This clonotype appeared many times. Described time point: pre-sensitization, week 0. Described treatment: therapeutic diphenylcyclopropenone sensitization with weekly scalp DPC. The study drew its donors from alopecia patients who were 18 to 70 years old and suitable for DPC. The study extracted total RNA from unfractionated whole blood.

The source of this sequence is a woman between 50 and 59 years old with alopecia areata. Some clones in this sample may be carry-over from other donors' samples. The material was whole blood, obtained in connection with sensitization to the hapten diphenylcyclopropenone (DPC). The gene calls are TRBV5-1 and TRBJ2-3; a possible D gene is TRBD2 (6 bases). Written as DNA, the CDR3 is TGCGCCAGCAGCTTGGAAGGAGGGGTCCGCACAGATACGCAGTATTTT. Amino acid sequence: CASSLEGGVRTDTQYF.